Listed here are 24 T cell receptor beta chains from one sample, sequenced in a study of early T cells in non-severe SARS-CoV-2 infection. TCRdb re-called the 5' RACE reads with MiXCR, one entry per CDR3 protein. The sample carries tens of thousands of distinct CDR3 sequences, approximately 13% recorded once. The source material was whole blood. Receptors originate from an adult who was a healthcare worker with PCR-confirmed SARS-CoV-2 infection or an uninfected control (not recorded which).

The chain links TRBV6-2 or TRBV6-3 to TRBJ2-4; TRBD1 agrees at 9 bases. Trimming removed 5 bases from V and 4 bases from J; junction bases left unmatched: 6. CDR3 length equals 15 residues. Germline lookup yields CDR1 MNHEY and CDR2 SVGEGT. The CDR3 sequence: CASSTRTGVKNIQYF. In DNA, the CDR3 is TGTGCCAGCAGTACCCGGACAGGGGTGAAAAACATTCAGTACTTC.

The chain carries TRBV28 and TRBJ1-1; TRBD1 matches 7 bases. V shed 3 bases, J shed 1 base, and the junction held 5 bases outside the gene matches. The CDR3 sequence is 15 residues long. Looked up from germline, CDR1 is MDHEN and CDR2 is SYDVKM. CDR3 sequence (DNA): TGTGCCAGCAGTTTGTGGACAGGCAAGAACACTGAAGCTTTCTTT. It is translated as CASSLWTGKNTEAFF.

This chain uses TRBV6-1 with TRBJ2-3; 8 bases agree with TRBD2. The CDR3 spans 15 residues. Germline V gene sequence: CDR1 MNHNS, CDR2 SASEGT. Unmatched junction bases numbered 8, after V lost 5 bases and J lost 4 bases. The CDR3 sequence is CASSKSGGAADTQYF. The CDR3 DNA sequence: TGTGCCAGCAGTAAATCCGGGGGGGCCGCAGATACGCAGTATTTT.

The V gene is TRBV5-6, the J gene TRBJ1-6, with TRBD1 identical over 8 bases. The CDR3 covers 14 residues. The ends lost 4 bases at V and 7 bases at J; junction bases unmatched: 4. Germline CDR1 is SGHDT and CDR2 is YYEEEE. CDR3 DNA: TGTGCCAGCAGCATAGGACAGGGAAATTCACCCCTCCACTTT. The encoded protein is CASSIGQGNSPLHF.

J is TRBJ2-1 and V is TRBV18; D perhaps matches TRBD1 (5 bases). The V gene lost 0 bases and the J gene lost 5 bases, with 5 bases spanning the gap. Germline V gene sequence: CDR1 KGHSH, CDR2 LQKENI. The CDR3 sequence is 13 residues long. CDR3 region: CASSPPGDNEQFF. CDR3 DNA sequence: TGTGCCAGCTCACCACCAGGGGACAATGAGCAGTTCTTC.

This clonotype was recorded at least ten times. The CDR3 reads CASRAVENQPQHF. CDR3 bases: TGTGCCAGCCGGGCGGTGGAGAATCAGCCCCAGCATTTT. The chain carries TRBV5-5 and TRBJ1-5, with D uncertain. The CDR3 spans 13 residues. Per the germline V gene, CDR1 is SGHKS and CDR2 is YYEKEE (reference sequence). Trimming removed 7 bases from V and 4 bases from J, with 12 bases in between. The whole variable domain, remainder taken from reference TRBV5-5 and TRBJ1-5, is DAGVTQSPTHLIKTRGQQVTLRCSPISGHKSVSWYQQVLGQGPQFIFQYYEKEERGRGNFPDRFSARQFPNYSSELNVNALLLGDSALYLCASRAVENQPQHFGDGTRLSIL.

CDR3 bases: TGTGCCAGCAGCTACCCATTGGGGGGTACGGACACTGAAGCTTTCTTT. This encodes CASSYPLGGTDTEAFF. This rearrangement joins TRBV7-8 to TRBJ1-1; D perhaps matches TRBD1 (5 bases). The CDR3 sequence is 16 residues long. With 4 bases removed from V and 3 bases from J, the gap between germline ends came to 18 bases. Germline CDR1 is SGHVS and CDR2 is FQNEAQ.

The genes are TRBV7-3 and TRBJ2-7, with a tentative D call TRBD1 (5 bases). The CDR3 consists of 12 residues. V lost 2 bases, J lost 6 bases, and 8 bases lay in between. Germline V gene lookup returns CDR1 SGHTA and CDR2 FQGTGA. This chain's CDR3 is CASSLDRGEQYF. As DNA, the CDR3 is TGTGCCAGCAGCTTAGACAGAGGCGAGCAGTACTTC. Full variable domain (rest looked up from reference TRBV7-3 and TRBJ2-7): GAGVSQTPSNKVTEKGKYVELRCDPISGHTALYWYRQSLGQGPEFLIYFQGTGAADDSGLPNDRFFAVRPEGSVSTLKIQRTERGDSAVYLCASSLDRGEQYFGPGTRLTVT.

The table lists this clonotype with many counts. The J gene is TRBJ2-3, the V gene TRBV7-9; maybe TRBD1 (6 bases). The CDR3 is 12 residues long. The V gene's germline CDR1 is SEHNR and CDR2 FQNEAQ (reference sequence). Trimming cost V 4 bases and J 9 bases, with 11 bases left between them. The CDR3 nucleotides read TGTGCCAGCAGCTGGACAGCCCAAACGCAGTATTTT. Translation gives CASSWTAQTQYF.

This clonotype was counted a few times. The CDR3, as DNA: TGTGCCAGCAGTTCACAGTATGGCTACACCTTC. Translated, it gives CASSSQYGYTF. V and J are TRBV6-2 or TRBV6-3 and TRBJ1-2; D not resolved. CDR1 and CDR2 (germline): MNHEY, SVGEGT. The CDR3 contains 11 residues. V shed 4 bases and J shed 5 bases, with 5 bases lying between them.

Turning to this clonotype: An end of the junction does not agree with germline; a read error may underlie this. The chain joins TRBV30 to TRBJ1-1, with 8 bases matching TRBD1. The germline V gene encodes CDR1 GTSNPN and CDR2 SVGIG (reference sequence). CDR3 length: 13 amino acids. The CDR3 nucleotides read TGTGTCTGGAGTGTCGACAGGGGTTCTGAAGCTTTCTTT. It translates to CVWSVDRGSEAFF.

The chain links TRBV5-1 to TRBJ2-1; 10 bases are a match to TRBD2. The germline V gene encodes CDR1 SGHRS and CDR2 YFSETQ. This CDR3 contains 15 residues. V was clipped by 4 bases and J by 5 bases; unmatched bases: 6. The CDR3 here is CASSPSGRAHNEQFF. Written as DNA, the CDR3 is TGCGCCAGCAGCCCGAGCGGGAGGGCCCACAATGAGCAGTTCTTC. Variable domain in full (rest from reference TRBV5-1 and TRBJ2-1): KAGVTQTPRYLIKTRGQQVTLSCSPISGHRSVSWYQQTPGQGLQFLFEYFSETQRNKGNFPGRFSGRQFSNSRSEMNVSTLELGDSALYLCASSPSGRAHNEQFFGPGTRLTVL.

This clonotype was picked up one time. The V call is TRBV6-6, the J call TRBJ2-5; the D is unclear. This CDR3 region has 16 residues. Germline V CDR1 and CDR2: MNHNY, SVGAGI (reference sequence). V was cut by 0 bases and J by 1 base, with 12 bases left in between. The CDR3 coding sequence is TGTGCCAGCAGTTACTCGAATCATCCAGGCCAAGAGACCCAGTACTTC. Protein: CASSYSNHPGQETQYF.

This chain joins TRBV11-3 and TRBJ1-3, with unresolved D. The CDR3 is made up of 13 amino acids. CDR1 is SGHNT, CDR2 YENEEA, per germline. Trimming removed 0 bases from V and 6 bases from J, with 6 bases in between. The CDR3 spells CASSLEAENTIYF. The CDR3 coding sequence is TGTGCCAGCAGCTTAGAGGCCGAAAACACCATATATTTT. Supplemented by reference TRBV11-3 and TRBJ1-3, the full variable domain reads EAGVVQSPRYKIIEKKQPVAFWCNPISGHNTLYWYLQNLGQGPELLIRYENEEAVDDSQLPKDRFSAERLKGVDSTLKIQPAELGDSAVYLCASSLEAENTIYFGEGSWLTVV.

This clonotype was seen only a few times. V gene TRBV10-3 combines with J gene TRBJ1-6; perhaps TRBD1 as D (5 bases). CDR1 and CDR2 from the germline V gene are ENHRY and SYGVKD. The CDR3 has 14 amino acids. With 8 bases removed from V and 7 bases from J, the gap between germline ends came to 15 bases. The CDR3 sequence: CAIEDPNRNSPLHF. As DNA, the CDR3 is TGTGCCATCGAGGATCCCAACAGGAATTCACCCCTCCACTTT.

This clonotype was recorded many times. The chain joins TRBV10-3 to TRBJ2-7, with D tentatively TRBD1 or TRBD2 (7 bases each). CDR3 length: 13 residues. Germline loops: CDR1 ENHRY, CDR2 SYGVKD. With 8 bases removed from V and 3 bases from J, the gap between germline ends came to 14 bases. CDR3: CAIAPGGVYEQYF. DNA for the CDR3: TGTGCCATCGCCCCAGGGGGGGTCTACGAGCAGTACTTC.

J is TRBJ2-3 and V is TRBV29-1; D is undetermined. CDR1 and CDR2 (germline): SQVTM, ANQGSEA. The CDR3 is made up of 13 amino acids. V lost 7 bases, J lost 1 base, and 12 bases lay in between. The CDR3 bases are TGCAGCGCCACACGCTTGGGCACAGATACGCAGTATTTT. Residues: CSATRLGTDTQYF.

This clonotype occurred a few times. The chain recombines TRBV7-2 with TRBJ2-7; 7 bases are shared with TRBD1. Germline CDR1 reads SGHTA; CDR2 reads FQGNSA. V gave up 5 bases and J gave up 2 bases; unmatched junction bases: 6. The CDR3 length is 14 residues. CDR3: CASSRGDSPYEQYF. The CDR3 region has the DNA TGTGCCAGCAGCCGAGGGGACAGTCCCTACGAGCAGTACTTC.

With respect to this clonotype: This may be a read error: a much more frequent sequence differs by one nucleotide. CDR3 protein: CVSSLGLLETQYF. CDR3 DNA sequence: TGCGTCAGCAGCTTGGGATTGTTAGAGACCCAGTACTTC. The V gene is TRBV5-1, the J gene TRBJ2-5; D not resolved. Germline V gene sequence: CDR1 SGHRS, CDR2 YFSETQ. The CDR3 is 13 amino acids.

This clonotype is labeled medium-sized. The V gene is TRBV7-9, the J gene TRBJ1-5; D is unclear. The CDR3 covers 14 residues. Deletions cut 1 base from V and 6 bases from J, with 10 bases between. Germline-derived CDR1 and CDR2 are SEHNR and FQNEAQ (reference sequence). The DNA for the CDR3 is TGTGCCAGCAGCTTAGGAGGGTTCGGTCAGCCCCAGCATTTT. It yields the protein CASSLGGFGQPQHF.

The sample holds a few counts of this clonotype. This chain links TRBV7-2 with TRBJ1-3; D gene uncertain. CDR3 length: 13 residues. Germline V CDR1 and CDR2: SGHTA, FQGNSA. V dropped 0 bases and J dropped 8 bases, with 8 bases sitting between them. The CDR3 nucleotides read TGTGCCAGCAGCTTAGCATTACGGGACACCATATATTTT. This codes for CASSLALRDTIYF.

This clonotype was observed many times. The V call is TRBV7-9, the J call TRBJ2-2, with unresolved D. The CDR3 covers 13 residues. V lost 3 bases and J 5 bases, leaving 7 bases between the germline ends. Germline CDR1 SEHNR, CDR2 FQNEAQ (reference sequence). The CDR3 DNA reads TGTGCCAGCAGCTTGTTAGGTACCGGGGAGCTGTTTTTT. Amino acids: CASSLLGTGELFF.

This rearrangement joins TRBV20-1 to TRBJ2-5, with D unresolved. Trimming removed 0 bases at V and 5 bases at J, with 16 bases between. Germline V gene data show CDR1 as DFQATT and CDR2 as SNEGSKA (reference sequence). This CDR3 has 15 residues. The CDR3 DNA sequence: TGCAGTGCTAGAGATCTATCGGGCATCGCGGAGACCCAGTACTTC. It yields the protein CSARDLSGIAETQYF.

This clonotype has a count of ten or more. The chain links TRBV6-6 to TRBJ1-3; D is uncertain. Between the trimmed V and J ends, which lost 7 bases and 0 bases, there was a span of 16 bases. From germline, CDR1 is MNHNY and CDR2 SVGAGI (reference sequence). The CDR3 totals 16 residues. The CDR3 loop reads CASTTTRLISGNTIYF. In nucleotides, the CDR3 is TGTGCCAGCACCACCACCAGACTGATCTCTGGAAACACCATATATTTT.